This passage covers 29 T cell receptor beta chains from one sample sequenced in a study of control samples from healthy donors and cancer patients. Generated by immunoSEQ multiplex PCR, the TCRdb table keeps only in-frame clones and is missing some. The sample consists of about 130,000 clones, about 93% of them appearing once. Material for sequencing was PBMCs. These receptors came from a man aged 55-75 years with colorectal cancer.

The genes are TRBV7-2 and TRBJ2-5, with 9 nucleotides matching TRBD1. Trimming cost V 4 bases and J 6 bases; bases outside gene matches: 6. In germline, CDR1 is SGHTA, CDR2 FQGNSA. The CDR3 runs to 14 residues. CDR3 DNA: TGTGCCAGCAGCTCGGGACAGGGTCGGCAGACCCAGTACTTC. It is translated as CASSSGQGRQTQYF.

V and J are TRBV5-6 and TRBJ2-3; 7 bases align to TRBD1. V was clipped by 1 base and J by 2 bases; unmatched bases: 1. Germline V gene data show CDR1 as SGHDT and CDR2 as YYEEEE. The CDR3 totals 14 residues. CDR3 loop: CASSLRGHTDTQYF. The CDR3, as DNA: TGTGCCAGCAGCTTGAGGGGGCACACAGATACGCAGTATTTT. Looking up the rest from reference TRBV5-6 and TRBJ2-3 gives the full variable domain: DAGVTQSPTHLIKTRGQQVTLRCSPKSGHDTVSWYQQALGQGPQFIFQYYEEEERQRGNFPDRFSGHQFPNYSSELNVNALLLGDSALYLCASSLRGHTDTQYFGPGTRLTVL.

The CDR3 reads CASSQVPDLGDGYTF. CDR3 coding DNA: TGCGCCAGCAGCCAAGTCCCGGATTTGGGGGATGGCTACACCTTC. The chain carries TRBV4-3 and TRBJ1-2, with D perhaps TRBD1 (5 bases). CDR3 length equals 15 residues. V was pared by 1 base and J by 6 bases, with 15 bases between. Germline CDR1 is LGHNA and CDR2 is YSLEER.

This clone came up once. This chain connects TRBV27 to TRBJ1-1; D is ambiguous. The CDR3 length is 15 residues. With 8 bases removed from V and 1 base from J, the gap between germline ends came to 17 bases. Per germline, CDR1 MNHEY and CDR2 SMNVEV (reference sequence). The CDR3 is CASFALLRQNTEAFF. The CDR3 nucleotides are TGTGCCAGCTTCGCATTGCTCAGGCAGAACACTGAAGCTTTCTTT.

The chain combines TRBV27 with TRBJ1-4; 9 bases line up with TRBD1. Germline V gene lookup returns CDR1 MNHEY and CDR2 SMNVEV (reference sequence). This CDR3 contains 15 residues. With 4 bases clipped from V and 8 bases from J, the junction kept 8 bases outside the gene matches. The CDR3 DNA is TGTGCCAGCAGTTCCGGGGACAGGGAAAAGGAAAAACTGTTTTTT. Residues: CASSSGDREKEKLFF.

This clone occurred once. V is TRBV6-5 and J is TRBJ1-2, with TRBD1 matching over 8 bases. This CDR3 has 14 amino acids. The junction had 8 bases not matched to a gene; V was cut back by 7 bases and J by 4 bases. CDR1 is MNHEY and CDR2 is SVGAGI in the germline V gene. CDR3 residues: CASTETGEGYGYTF. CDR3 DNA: TGTGCCAGCACCGAGACAGGGGAGGGCTATGGCTACACCTTC.

The CDR3 nucleotides are TGTGCCAGCAGCGCGGGACAGGGTAACACTGAAGCTTTCTTT. Translating it yields CASSAGQGNTEAFF. The J gene is TRBJ1-1, the V gene TRBV7-9; 9 bases agree with TRBD1. The germline V gene has CDR1 SEHNR and CDR2 FQNEAQ (reference sequence). Trimming removed 5 bases from V and 2 bases from J; junction bases left unmatched: 3. The CDR3 loop spans 14 amino acids. Based on the CDR3 plus reference TRBV7-9 and TRBJ1-1, the full variable domain is DTGVSQNPRHKITKRGQNVTFRCDPISEHNRLYWYRQTLGQGPEFLTYFQNEAQLEKSRLLSDRFSAERPKGSFSTLEIQRTEQGDSAMYLCASSAGQGNTEAFFGQGTRLTVV.

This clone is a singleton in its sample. DNA for the CDR3: TGCGCCAGCAGTCACGGACAGGGGATGGCCGAGCAGTACTTC. Its protein is CASSHGQGMAEQYF. The chain couples TRBV5-1 to TRBJ2-7, with 9 nucleotides matching TRBD1. V was pared by 5 bases and J by 6 bases, with 9 bases of the junction left unmatched. The CDR3 consists of 14 residues. Per germline, CDR1 SGHRS and CDR2 YFSETQ. Combining the CDR3 with reference TRBV5-1 and TRBJ2-7 gives the whole variable domain KAGVTQTPRYLIKTRGQQVTLSCSPISGHRSVSWYQQTPGQGLQFLFEYFSETQRNKGNFPGRFSGRQFSNSRSEMNVSTLELGDSALYLCASSHGQGMAEQYFGPGTRLTVT.

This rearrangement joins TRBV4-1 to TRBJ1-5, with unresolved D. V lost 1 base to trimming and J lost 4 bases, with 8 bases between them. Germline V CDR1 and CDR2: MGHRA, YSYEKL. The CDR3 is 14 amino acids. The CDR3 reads CASSQVGVNQPQHF. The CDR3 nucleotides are TGCGCCAGCAGCCAAGTGGGCGTAAATCAGCCCCAGCATTTT.

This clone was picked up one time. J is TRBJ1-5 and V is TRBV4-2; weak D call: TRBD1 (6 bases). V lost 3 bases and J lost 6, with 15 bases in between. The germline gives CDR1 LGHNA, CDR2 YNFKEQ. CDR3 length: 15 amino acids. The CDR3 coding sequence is TGTGCCAGCAGCCAGGTAACAGGGCAGGGTCAGCCCCAGCATTTT. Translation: CASSQVTGQGQPQHF.

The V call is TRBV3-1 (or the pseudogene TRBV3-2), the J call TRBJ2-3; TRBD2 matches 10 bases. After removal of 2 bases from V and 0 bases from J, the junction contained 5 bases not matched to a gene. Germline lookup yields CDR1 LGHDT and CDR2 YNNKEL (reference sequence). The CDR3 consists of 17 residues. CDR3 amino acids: CASSQLLAGVSTDTQYF. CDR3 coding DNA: TGTGCCAGCAGCCAACTCCTAGCGGGGGTTAGCACAGATACGCAGTATTTT.

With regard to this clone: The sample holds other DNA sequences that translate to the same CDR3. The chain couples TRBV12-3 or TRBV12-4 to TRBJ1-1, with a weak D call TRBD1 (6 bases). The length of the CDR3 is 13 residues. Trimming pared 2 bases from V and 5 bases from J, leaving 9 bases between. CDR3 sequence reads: CASSLKGGTEAFF. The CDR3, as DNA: TGTGCCAGCAGTTTAAAAGGGGGAACTGAAGCTTTCTTT.

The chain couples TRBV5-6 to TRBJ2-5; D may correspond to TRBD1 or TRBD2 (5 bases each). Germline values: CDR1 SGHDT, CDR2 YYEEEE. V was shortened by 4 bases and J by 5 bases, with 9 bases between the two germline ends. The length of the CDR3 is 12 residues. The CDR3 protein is CASSRDAETQYF. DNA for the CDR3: TGTGCCAGCAGCCGGGACGCGGAGACCCAGTACTTC. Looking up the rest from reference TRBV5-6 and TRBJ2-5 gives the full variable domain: DAGVTQSPTHLIKTRGQQVTLRCSPKSGHDTVSWYQQALGQGPQFIFQYYEEEERQRGNFPDRFSGHQFPNYSSELNVNALLLGDSALYLCASSRDAETQYFGPGTRLLVL.

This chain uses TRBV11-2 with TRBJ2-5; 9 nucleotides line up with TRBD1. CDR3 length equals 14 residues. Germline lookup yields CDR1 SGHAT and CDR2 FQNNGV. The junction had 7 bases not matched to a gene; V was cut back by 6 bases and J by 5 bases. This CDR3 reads CASRPGQGVETQYF. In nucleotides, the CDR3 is TGTGCCAGCAGGCCGGGACAGGGAGTGGAGACCCAGTACTTC.

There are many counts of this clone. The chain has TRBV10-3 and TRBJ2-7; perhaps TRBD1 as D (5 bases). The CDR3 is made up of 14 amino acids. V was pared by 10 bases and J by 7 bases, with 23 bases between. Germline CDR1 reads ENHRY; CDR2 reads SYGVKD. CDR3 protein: CATSDQGLPGEQYF. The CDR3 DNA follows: TGTGCCACCTCCGACCAGGGTCTGCCAGGGGAGCAGTACTTC.

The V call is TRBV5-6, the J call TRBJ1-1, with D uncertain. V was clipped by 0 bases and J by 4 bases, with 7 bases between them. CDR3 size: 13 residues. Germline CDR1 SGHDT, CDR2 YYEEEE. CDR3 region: CASSLGGFTEAFF. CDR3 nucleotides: TGTGCCAGCAGCTTGGGAGGATTCACTGAAGCTTTCTTT.

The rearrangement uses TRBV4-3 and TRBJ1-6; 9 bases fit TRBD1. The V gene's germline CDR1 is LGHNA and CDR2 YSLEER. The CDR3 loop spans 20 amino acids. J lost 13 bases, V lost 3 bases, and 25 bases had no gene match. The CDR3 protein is CASSQDPPGQGYANFPPLHF. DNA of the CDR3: TGCGCCAGCAGCCAGGACCCACCGGGACAGGGCTATGCCAACTTCCCCCCCCTCCACTTT.

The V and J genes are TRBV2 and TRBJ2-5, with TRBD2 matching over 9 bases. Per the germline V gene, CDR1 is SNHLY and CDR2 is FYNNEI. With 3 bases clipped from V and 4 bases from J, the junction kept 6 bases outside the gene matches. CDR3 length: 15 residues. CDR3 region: CASSDGRGGRETQYF. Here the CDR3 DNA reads TGTGCCAGCAGTGACGGGCGGGGGGGCCGAGAGACCCAGTACTTC. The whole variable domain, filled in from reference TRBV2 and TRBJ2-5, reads EPEVTQTPSHQVTQMGQEVILRCVPISNHLYFYWYRQILGQKVEFLVSFYNNEISEKSEIFDDQFSVERPDGSNFTLKIRSTKLEDSAMYFCASSDGRGGRETQYFGPGTRLLVL.

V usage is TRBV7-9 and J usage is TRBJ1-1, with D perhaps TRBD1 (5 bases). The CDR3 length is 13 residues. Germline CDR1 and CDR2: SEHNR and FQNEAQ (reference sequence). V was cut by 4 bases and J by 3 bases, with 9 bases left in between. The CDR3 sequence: CASSSQGDTEAFF. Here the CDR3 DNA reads TGTGCCAGCAGCTCCCAAGGGGACACTGAAGCTTTCTTT.

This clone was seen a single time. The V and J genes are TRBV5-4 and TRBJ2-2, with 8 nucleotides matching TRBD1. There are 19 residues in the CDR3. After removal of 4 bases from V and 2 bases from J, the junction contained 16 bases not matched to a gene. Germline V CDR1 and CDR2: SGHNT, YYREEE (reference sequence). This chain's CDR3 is CASSLGDPDRGDNTGELFF. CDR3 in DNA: TGTGCCAGCAGCCTTGGGGACCCCGACAGGGGCGATAACACCGGGGAGCTGTTTTTT.

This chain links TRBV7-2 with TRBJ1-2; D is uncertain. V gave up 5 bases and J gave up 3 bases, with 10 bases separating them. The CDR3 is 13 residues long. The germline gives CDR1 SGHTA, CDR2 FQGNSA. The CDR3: CASSAFGDYGYTF. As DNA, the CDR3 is TGTGCCAGCAGCGCCTTTGGGGACTATGGCTACACCTTC.

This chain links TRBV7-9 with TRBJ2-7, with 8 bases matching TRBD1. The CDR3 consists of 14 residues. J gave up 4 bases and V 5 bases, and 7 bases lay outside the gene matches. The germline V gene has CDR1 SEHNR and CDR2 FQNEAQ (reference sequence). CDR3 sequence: CASSQQGVGYEQYF. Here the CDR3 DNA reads TGTGCCAGCAGCCAACAGGGGGTGGGTTACGAGCAGTACTTC.

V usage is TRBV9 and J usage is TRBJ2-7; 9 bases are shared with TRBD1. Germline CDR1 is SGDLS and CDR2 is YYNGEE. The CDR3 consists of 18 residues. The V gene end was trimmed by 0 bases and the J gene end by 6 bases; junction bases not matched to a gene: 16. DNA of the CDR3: TGTGCCAGCAGCGTAGGATTTCAGGGGGACAGGGAGGCTACCGAGCAGTACTTC. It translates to CASSVGFQGDREATEQYF. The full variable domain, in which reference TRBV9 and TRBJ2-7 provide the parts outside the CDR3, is DSGVTQTPKHLITATGQRVTLRCSPRSGDLSVYWYQQSLDQGLQFLIQYYNGEERAKGNILERFSAQQFPDLHSELNLSSLELGDSALYFCASSVGFQGDREATEQYFGPGTRLTVT.

CDR3: CASSWTGGSLNTEAFF. The CDR3 DNA reads TGTGCCAGCAGCTGGACAGGGGGATCTCTGAACACTGAAGCTTTCTTT. The chain carries TRBV7-2 and TRBJ1-1; 10 nucleotides align to TRBD1. The V segment lost 4 bases and the J segment 0 bases; nucleotides outside the gene matches: 5. The CDR3 is 16 residues long. The germline CDR1 and CDR2 sequences are SGHTA and FQGNSA.

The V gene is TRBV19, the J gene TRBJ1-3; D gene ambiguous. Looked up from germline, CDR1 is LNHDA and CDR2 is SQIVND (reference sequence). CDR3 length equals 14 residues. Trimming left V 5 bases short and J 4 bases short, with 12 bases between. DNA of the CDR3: TGTGCCAGTAGTCCCGTTCGGGTAGGAAACACCATATATTTT. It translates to CASSPVRVGNTIYF. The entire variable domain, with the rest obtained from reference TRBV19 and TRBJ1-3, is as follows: DGGITQSPKYLFRKEGQNVTLSCEQNLNHDAMYWYRQDPGQGLRLIYYSQIVNDFQKGDIAEGYSVSREKKESFPLTVTSAQKNPTAFYLCASSPVRVGNTIYFGEGSWLTVV.

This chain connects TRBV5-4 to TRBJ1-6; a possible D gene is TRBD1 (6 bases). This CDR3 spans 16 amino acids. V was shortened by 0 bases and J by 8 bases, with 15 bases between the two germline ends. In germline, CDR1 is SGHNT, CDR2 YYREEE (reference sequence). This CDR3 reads CASSLGQGLPHSPLHF. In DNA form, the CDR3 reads TGTGCCAGCAGCTTGGGGCAGGGGTTACCTCATTCACCCCTCCACTTT.

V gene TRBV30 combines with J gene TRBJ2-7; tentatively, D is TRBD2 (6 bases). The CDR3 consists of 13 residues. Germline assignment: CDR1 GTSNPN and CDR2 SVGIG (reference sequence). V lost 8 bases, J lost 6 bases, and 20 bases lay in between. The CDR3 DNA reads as TGTGCCGGCTGGGACTCCCCCAAGTCCGAGCAGTACTTC. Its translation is CAGWDSPKSEQYF.

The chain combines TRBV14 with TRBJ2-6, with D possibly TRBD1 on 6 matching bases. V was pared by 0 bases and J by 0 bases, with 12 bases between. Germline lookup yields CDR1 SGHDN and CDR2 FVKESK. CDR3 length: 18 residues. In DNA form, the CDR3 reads TGTGCCAGCAGCCAAGACAGGGGAGCTTTCTCTGGGGCCAACGTCCTGACTTTC. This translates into CASSQDRGAFSGANVLTF.

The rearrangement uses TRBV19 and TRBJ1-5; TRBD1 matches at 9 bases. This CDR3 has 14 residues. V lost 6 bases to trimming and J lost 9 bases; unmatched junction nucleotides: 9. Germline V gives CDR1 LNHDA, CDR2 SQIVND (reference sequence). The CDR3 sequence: CASSTTGGNGPQHF. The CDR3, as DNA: TGTGCCAGTAGCACGACAGGGGGGAATGGGCCCCAGCATTTT.